Given below is one T cell receptor (beta chain) in context. This specimen includes other DNA sequences encoding the same CDR3. The data were obtained in a study of blood T cell repertoires in COVID-19. About the research overall: Samples taken during acute and convalescent COVID-19 were collected in the United States, Italy and Spain. The cDNA or gDNA used as material had been derived from T cells, B-cell-depleted T cells, or PBMCs.

Seattle cases were enrolled at active infection and followed longitudinally. The CDR3 spans 14 residues. V lost 0 bases and J lost 2, with 6 bases in between. The V gene's germline CDR1 is SGHRS and CDR2 YFSETQ. Libraries were prepared by immunoSEQ multiplex PCR; TCRdb keeps only in-frame clonotypes and omits some of them. The table has about 170,000 clones, about nine tenths seen once; the top ten hold over 9.5%. Sequences were obtained from peripheral blood. The rearrangement uses TRBV5-1 and TRBJ1-3; D perhaps matches TRBD1 (6 bases). The TCR sequence derives from a woman in her fifties or sixties with COVID-19, enrolled during active disease. CDR3 protein: CASSLAGAGNTIYF. The CDR3 bases are TGCGCCAGCAGCTTGGCAGGGGCTGGAAACACCATATATTTT.